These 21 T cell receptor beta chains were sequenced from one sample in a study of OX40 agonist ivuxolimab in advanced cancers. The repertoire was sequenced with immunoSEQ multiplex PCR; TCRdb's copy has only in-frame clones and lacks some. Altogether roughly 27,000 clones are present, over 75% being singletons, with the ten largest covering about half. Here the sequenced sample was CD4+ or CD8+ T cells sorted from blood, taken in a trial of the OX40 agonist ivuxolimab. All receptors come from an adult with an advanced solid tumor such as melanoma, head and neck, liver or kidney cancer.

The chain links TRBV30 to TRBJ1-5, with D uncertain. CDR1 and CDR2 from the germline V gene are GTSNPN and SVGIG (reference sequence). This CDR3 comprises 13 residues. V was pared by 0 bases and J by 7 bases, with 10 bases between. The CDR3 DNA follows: TGTGCCTGGAGTGTGATGGGAGACCAGCCCCAGCATTTT. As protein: CAWSVMGDQPQHF.

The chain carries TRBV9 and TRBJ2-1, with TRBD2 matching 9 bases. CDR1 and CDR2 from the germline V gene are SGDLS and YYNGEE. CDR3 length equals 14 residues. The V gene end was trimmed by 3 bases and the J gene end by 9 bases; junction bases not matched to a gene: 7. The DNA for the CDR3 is TGTGCCAGCAGCGCGAGCGGGGGGCCCTTTGAGCAGTTCTTC. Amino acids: CASSASGGPFEQFF.

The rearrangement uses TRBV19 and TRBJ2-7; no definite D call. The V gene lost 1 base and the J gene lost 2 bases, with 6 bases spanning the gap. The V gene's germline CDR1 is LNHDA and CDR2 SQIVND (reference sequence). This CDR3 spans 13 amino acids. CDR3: CASSIGLTYEQYF. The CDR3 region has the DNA TGTGCCAGTAGTATAGGCCTTACCTACGAGCAGTACTTC.

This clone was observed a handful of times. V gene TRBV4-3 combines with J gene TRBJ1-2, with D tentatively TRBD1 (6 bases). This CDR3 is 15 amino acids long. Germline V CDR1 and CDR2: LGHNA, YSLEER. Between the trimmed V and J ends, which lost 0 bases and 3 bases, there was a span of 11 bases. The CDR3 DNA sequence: TGCGCCAGCAGCCAAGACTCAGGGGAGTACTATGGCTACACCTTC. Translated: CASSQDSGEYYGYTF.

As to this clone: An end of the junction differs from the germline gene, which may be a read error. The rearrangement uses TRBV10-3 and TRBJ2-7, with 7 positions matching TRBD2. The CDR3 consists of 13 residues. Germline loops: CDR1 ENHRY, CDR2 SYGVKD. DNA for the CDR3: TGTGCCATCAATGAGGGCGACGGGGGGGAGCAGTACTTC. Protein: CAINEGDGGEQYF.

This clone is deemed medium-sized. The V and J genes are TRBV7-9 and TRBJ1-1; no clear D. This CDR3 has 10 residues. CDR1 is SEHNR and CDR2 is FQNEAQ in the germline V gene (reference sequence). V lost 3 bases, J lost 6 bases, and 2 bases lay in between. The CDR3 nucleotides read TGTGCCAGCAGCTTCCCTGAAGCTTTCTTT. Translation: CASSFPEAFF.

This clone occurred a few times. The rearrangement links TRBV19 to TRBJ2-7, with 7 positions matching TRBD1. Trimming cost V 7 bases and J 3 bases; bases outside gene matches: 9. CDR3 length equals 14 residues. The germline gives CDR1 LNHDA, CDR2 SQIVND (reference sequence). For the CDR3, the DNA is TGTGCCAGTACCGATGGACAGGTCGGCTACGAGCAGTACTTC. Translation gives CASTDGQVGYEQYF.

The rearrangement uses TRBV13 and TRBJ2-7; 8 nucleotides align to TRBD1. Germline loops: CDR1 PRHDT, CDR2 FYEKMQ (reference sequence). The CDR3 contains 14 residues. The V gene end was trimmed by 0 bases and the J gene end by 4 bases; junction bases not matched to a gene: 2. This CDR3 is CASSLGQGAYEQYF. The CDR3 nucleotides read TGTGCCAGCAGCTTAGGGCAGGGGGCTTACGAGCAGTACTTC. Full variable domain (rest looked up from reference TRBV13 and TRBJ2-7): AAGVIQSPRHLIKEKRETATLKCYPIPRHDTVYWYQQGPGQDPQFLISFYEKMQSDKGSIPDRFSAQQFSDYHSELNMSSLELGDSALYFCASSLGQGAYEQYFGPGTRLTVT.

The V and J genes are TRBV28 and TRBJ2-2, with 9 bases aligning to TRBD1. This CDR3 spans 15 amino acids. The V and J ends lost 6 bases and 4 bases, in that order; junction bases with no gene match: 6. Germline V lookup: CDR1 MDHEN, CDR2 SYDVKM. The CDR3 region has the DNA TGTGCCAGCAGCCGGACAGGGGCGACCACCGGGGAGCTGTTTTTT. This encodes CASSRTGATTGELFF.

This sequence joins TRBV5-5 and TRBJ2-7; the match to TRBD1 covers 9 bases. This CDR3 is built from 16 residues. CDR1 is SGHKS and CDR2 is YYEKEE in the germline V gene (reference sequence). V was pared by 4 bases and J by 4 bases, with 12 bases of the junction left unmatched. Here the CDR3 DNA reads TGTGCCAGCAGCGAAGGACTCGGGACAGGGTTTTACGAGCAGTACTTC. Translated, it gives CASSEGLGTGFYEQYF.

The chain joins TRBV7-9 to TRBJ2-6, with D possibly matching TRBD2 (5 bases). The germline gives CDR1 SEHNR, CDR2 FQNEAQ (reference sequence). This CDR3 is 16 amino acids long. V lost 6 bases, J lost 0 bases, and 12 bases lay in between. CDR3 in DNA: TGTGCCAGCAGACCCGGGGTTTACTCTGGGGCCAACGTCCTGACTTTC. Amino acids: CASRPGVYSGANVLTF.

This CDR3 reads CASSPRGNQPQHF. DNA for the CDR3: TGTGCCAGTAGTCCCAGGGGTAATCAGCCCCAGCATTTT. This chain connects TRBV19 to TRBJ1-5; tentative D call: TRBD1 (6 bases). Per germline, CDR1 LNHDA and CDR2 SQIVND (reference sequence). The V gene lost 5 bases and the J gene lost 4 bases, with 9 bases spanning the gap. The CDR3 has 13 residues. Drawing the rest from reference TRBV19 and TRBJ1-5, the complete variable domain is DGGITQSPKYLFRKEGQNVTLSCEQNLNHDAMYWYRQDPGQGLRLIYYSQIVNDFQKGDIAEGYSVSREKKESFPLTVTSAQKNPTAFYLCASSPRGNQPQHFGDGTRLSIL.

The CDR3 DNA follows: TGTGCCAGCAGTTTGGACAGGGGGCCTTTTGGCTACACCTTC. Its translation: CASSLDRGPFGYTF. V and J are TRBV28 and TRBJ1-2; 11 nucleotides match TRBD1. This CDR3 has 14 amino acids. The V gene end was trimmed by 3 bases and the J gene end by 7 bases; junction bases not matched to a gene: 4. Per the germline V gene, CDR1 is MDHEN and CDR2 is SYDVKM.

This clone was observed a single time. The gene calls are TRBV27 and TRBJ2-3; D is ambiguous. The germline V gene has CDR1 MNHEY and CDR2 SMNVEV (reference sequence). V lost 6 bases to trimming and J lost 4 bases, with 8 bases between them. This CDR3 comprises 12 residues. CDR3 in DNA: TGTGCCAGCAGCCTTTTCCCAGATACGCAGTATTTT. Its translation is CASSLFPDTQYF.

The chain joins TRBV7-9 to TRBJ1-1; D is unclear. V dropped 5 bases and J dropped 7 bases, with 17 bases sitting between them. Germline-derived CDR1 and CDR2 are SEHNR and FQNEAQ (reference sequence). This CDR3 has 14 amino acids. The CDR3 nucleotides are TGTGCCAGCAGCCCCCCGACCCAGAGCCTTGAAGCTTTCTTT. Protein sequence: CASSPPTQSLEAFF.

CDR3 nucleotide sequence: TGTGCCAGCAGTTCAACTCCAGACTCACCCCTCCACTTT. Encoded protein: CASSSTPDSPLHF. J is TRBJ1-6 and V is TRBV28; D not certain. V lost 4 bases and J lost 10, with 11 bases in between. The CDR3 has 13 amino acids. Germline values: CDR1 MDHEN, CDR2 SYDVKM.

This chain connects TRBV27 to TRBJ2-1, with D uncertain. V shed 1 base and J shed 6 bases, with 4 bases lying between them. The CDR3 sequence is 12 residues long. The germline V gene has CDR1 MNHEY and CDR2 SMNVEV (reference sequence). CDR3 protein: CASSLFGNEQFF. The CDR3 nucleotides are TGTGCCAGCAGTTTATTCGGCAATGAGCAGTTCTTC.

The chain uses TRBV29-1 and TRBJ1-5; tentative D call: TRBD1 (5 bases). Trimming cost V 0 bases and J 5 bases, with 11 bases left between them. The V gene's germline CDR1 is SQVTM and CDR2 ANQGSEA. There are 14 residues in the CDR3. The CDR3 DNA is TGCAGCGTTGAAGAACCGGGGGGGGATCAGCCCCAGCATTTT. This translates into CSVEEPGGDQPQHF.

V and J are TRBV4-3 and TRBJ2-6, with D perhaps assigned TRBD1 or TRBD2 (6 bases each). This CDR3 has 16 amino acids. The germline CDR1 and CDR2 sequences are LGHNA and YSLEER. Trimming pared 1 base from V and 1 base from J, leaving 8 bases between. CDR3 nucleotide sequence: TGCGCCAGCAGCCAAGTAGGGGGGTCTGGGGCCAACGTCCTGACTTTC. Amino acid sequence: CASSQVGGSGANVLTF.

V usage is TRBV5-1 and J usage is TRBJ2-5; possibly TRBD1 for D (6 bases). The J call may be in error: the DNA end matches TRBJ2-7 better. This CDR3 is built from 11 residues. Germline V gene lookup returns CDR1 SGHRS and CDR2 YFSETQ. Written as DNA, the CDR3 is TGCGCCAGCAAACAGGGCTACGAGCAGTACTTC. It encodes CASKQGYEQYF.

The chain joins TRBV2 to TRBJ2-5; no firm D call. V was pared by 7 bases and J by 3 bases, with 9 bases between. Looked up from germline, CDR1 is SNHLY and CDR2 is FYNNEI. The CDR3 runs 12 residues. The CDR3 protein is CASNSGKETQYF. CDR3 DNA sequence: TGTGCCAGCAATTCAGGAAAAGAGACCCAGTACTTC.